This entry features one T cell receptor (beta chain) sequence. This specimen belongs to a study of monozygotic twins with inflammatory bowel disease. The quantity of total RNA per TCR library was around 3.5 ug. Each UMI, carrying a 6-nucleotide sample barcode, came from template switching. Two nested PCRs, of 16 and 9 cycles, processed TCRalpha and TCRbeta cDNA. TCRdb derives one entry per CDR3 protein from the 5' RACE reads, leaving out DNA. The sample totals around 400,000 distinct CDR3 sequences. Germline assignment: CDR1 SEHNR and CDR2 FQNEAQ (reference sequence). There are 16 residues in the CDR3.

The genes are TRBV7-9 and TRBJ2-7. The receptor was derived from a human donor with ulcerative colitis or Crohn's disease, or a healthy co-twin of an affected twin (not recorded which). Sequencing was done on a sample of blood. The CDR3 spells CASSFSASGHSYEQYF.